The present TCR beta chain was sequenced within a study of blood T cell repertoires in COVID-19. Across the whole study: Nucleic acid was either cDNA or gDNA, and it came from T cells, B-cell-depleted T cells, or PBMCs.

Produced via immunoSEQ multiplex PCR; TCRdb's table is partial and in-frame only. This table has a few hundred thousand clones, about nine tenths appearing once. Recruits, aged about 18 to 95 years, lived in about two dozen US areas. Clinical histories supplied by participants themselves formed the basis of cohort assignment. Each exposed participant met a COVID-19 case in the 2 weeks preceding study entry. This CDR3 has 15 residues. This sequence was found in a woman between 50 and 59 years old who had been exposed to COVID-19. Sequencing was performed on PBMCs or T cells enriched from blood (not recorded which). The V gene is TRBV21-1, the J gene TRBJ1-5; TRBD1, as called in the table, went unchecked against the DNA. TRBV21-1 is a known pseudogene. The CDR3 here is CASNRTGAGNQPQHF. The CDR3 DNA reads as TGTGCCAGCAATCGAACAGGGGCTGGCAATCAGCCCCAGCATTTT.